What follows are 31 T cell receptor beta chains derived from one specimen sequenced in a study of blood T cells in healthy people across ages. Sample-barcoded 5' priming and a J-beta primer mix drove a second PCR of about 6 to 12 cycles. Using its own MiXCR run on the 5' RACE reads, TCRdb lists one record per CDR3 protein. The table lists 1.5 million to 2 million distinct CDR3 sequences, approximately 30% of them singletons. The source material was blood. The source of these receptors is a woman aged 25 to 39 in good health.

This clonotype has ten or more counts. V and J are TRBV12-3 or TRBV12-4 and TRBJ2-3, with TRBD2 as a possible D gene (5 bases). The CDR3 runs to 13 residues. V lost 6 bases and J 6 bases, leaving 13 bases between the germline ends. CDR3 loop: CASSLTSGDTQYF. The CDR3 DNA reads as TGTGCCAGCAGCTTAACCTCGGGGGATACGCAGTATTTT.

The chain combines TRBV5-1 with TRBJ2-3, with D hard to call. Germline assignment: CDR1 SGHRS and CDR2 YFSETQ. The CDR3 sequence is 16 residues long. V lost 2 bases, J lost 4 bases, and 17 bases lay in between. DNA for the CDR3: TGCGCCAGCAGCTTATTGGGGTTCCTGCAAGCAGATACGCAGTATTTT. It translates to CASSLLGFLQADTQYF.

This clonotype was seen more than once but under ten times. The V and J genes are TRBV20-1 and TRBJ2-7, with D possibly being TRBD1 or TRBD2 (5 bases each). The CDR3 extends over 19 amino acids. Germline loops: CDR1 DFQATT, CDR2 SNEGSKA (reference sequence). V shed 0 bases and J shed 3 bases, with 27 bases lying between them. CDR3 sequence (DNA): TGCAGTGCTAGAGACCCCCAGGGAGCGCGGCGCGCACTTATCTACGAGCAGTACTTC. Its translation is CSARDPQGARRALIYEQYF.

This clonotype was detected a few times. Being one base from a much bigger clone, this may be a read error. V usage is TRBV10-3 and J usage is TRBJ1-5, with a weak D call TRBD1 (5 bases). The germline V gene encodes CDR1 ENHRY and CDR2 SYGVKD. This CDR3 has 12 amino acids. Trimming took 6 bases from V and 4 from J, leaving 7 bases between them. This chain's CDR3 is CAISPGNQPQHF. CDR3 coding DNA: TGTGCCATCAGCCCAGGGAATCAGCCCCAGCATTTT.

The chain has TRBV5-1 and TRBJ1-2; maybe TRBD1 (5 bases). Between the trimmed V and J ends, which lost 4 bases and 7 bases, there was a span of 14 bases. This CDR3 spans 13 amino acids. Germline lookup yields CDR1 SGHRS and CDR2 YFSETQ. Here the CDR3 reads CASSDDGGRGYTF. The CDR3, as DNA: TGCGCCAGCAGCGACGACGGGGGACGTGGCTACACCTTC.

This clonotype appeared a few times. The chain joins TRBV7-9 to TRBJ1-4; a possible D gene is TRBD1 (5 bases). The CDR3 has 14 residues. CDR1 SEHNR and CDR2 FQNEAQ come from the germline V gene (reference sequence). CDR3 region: CGQPRGSTNEKLFF. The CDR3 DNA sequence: TGTGGACAGCCGCGGGGCTCAACTAATGAAAAACTGTTTTTT.

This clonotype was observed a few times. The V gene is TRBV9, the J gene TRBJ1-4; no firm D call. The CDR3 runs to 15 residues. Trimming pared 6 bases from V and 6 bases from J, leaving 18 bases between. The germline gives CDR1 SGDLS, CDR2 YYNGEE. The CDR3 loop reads CASTVNGEAHEKLFF. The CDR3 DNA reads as TGTGCCAGCACCGTTAACGGGGAGGCGCATGAAAAACTGTTTTTT.

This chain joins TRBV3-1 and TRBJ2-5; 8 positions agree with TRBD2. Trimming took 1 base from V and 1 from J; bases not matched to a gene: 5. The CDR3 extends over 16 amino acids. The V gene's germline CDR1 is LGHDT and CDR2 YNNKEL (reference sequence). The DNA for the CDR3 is TGTGCCAGCAGCCAAGGGGGTACTAGCGGCCAAGAGACCCAGTACTTC. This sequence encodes CASSQGGTSGQETQYF.

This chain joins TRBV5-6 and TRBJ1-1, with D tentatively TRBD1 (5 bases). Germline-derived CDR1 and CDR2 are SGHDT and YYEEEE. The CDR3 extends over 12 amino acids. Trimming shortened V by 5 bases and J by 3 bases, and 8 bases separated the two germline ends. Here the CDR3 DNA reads TGTGCCAGCAGTGGGGCGGACACTGAAGCTTTCTTT. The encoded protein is CASSGADTEAFF.

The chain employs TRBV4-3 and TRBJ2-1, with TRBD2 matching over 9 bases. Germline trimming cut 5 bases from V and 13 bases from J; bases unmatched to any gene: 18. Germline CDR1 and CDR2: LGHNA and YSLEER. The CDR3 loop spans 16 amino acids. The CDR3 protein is CASSDPGTSIRETQFF. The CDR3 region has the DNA TGCGCCAGCAGCGACCCCGGGACTAGCATCAGGGAGACCCAGTTCTTC.

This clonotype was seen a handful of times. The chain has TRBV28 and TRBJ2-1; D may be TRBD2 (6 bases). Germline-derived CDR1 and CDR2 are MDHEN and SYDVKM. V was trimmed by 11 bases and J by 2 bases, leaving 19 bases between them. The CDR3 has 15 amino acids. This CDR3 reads CASVEGLGTYNEQFF. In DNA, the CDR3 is TGTGCCTCCGTTGAGGGACTTGGCACCTACAATGAGCAGTTCTTC.

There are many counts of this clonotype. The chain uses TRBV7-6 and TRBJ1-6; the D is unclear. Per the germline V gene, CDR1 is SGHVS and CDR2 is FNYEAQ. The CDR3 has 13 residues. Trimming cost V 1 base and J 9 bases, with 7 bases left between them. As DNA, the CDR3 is TGTGCCAGCAGCTTAGAACTTACTTCACCCCTCCACTTT. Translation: CASSLELTSPLHF.

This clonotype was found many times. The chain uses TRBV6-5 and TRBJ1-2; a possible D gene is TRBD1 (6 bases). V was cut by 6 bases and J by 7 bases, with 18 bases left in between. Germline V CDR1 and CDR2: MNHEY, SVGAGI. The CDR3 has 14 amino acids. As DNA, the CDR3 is TGTGCCAGCAGGCCCCCGAGGGCAGGGGTTGGCTACACCTTC. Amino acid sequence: CASRPPRAGVGYTF.

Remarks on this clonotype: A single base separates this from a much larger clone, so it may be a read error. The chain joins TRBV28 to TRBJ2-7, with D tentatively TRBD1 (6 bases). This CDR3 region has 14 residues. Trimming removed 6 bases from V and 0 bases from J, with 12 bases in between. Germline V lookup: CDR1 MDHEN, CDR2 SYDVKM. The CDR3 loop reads CASRVTGSSYEQYF. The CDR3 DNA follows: TGTGCCAGCAGGGTTACAGGGAGCTCCTACGAGCAGTACTTC.

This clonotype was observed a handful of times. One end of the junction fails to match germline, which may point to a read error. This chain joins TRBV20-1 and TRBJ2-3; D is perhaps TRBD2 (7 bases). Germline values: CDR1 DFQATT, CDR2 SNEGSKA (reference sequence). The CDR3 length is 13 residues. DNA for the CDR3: TGCAGTGAACACAAAGGGGGGGGAGATATGCAGTATTTT. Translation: CSEHKGGGDMQYF.

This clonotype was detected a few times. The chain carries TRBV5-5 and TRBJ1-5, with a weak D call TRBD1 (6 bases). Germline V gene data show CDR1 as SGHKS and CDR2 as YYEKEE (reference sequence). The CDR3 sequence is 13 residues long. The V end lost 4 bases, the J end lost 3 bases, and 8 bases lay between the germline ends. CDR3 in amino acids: CASSGQLNQPQHF. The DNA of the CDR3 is TGTGCCAGCAGCGGACAGCTCAATCAGCCCCAGCATTTT. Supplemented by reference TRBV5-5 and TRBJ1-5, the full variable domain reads DAGVTQSPTHLIKTRGQQVTLRCSPISGHKSVSWYQQVLGQGPQFIFQYYEKEERGRGNFPDRFSARQFPNYSSELNVNALLLGDSALYLCASSGQLNQPQHFGDGTRLSIL.

CDR3: CASSYPGGKGSSYEQYF. CDR3 coding DNA: TGTGCCAGCAGTTACCCGGGGGGTAAGGGAAGTAGCTACGAGCAGTACTTC. The genes are TRBV6-6 and TRBJ2-7; 7 nucleotides match TRBD2. The CDR3 length is 17 residues. Germline V gene lookup returns CDR1 MNHNY and CDR2 SVGAGI (reference sequence). J gave up 3 bases and V 2 bases, and 13 bases lay outside the gene matches.

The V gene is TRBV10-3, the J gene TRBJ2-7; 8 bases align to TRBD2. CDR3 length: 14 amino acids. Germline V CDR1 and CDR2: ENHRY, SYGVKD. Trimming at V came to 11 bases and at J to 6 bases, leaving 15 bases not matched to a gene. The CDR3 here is CAAAGGLVSSEQYF. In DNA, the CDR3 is TGTGCCGCCGCCGGGGGACTAGTCTCATCCGAGCAGTACTTC.

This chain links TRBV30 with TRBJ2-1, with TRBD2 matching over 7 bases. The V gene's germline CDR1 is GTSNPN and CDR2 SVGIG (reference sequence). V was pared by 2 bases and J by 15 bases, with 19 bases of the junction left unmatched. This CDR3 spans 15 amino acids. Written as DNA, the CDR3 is TGTGCCTGGAGTTCGGCTAGCGGCGCGGCGTCAAACCCGTTCTTC. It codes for CAWSSASGAASNPFF.

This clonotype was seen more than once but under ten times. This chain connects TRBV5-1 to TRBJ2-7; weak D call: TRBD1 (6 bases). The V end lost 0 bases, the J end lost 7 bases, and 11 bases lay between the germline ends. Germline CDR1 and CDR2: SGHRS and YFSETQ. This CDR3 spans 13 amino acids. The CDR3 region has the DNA TGCGCCAGCAGCTTGGGCAGGGGCCTTGAGCAGTACTTC. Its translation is CASSLGRGLEQYF.

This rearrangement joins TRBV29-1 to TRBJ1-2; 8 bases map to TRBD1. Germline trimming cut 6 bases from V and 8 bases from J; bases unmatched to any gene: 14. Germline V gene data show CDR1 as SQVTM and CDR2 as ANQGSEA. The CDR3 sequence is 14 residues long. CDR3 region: CSVSRGTGSLGYTF. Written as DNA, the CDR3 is TGCAGCGTGTCCCGCGGGACAGGATCTTTGGGCTACACCTTC.

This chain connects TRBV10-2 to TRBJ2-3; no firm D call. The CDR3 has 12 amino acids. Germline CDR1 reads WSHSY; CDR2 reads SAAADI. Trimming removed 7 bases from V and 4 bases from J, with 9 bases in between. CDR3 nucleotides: TGCGCCAGCACACACTCGGCAGATACGCAGTATTTT. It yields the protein CASTHSADTQYF.

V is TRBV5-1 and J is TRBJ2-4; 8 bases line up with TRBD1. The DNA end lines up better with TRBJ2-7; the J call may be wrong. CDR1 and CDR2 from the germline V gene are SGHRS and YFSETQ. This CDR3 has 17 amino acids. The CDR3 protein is CASSYRPLTGGPYEQYF. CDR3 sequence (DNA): TGCGCCAGCAGCTACCGACCTCTCACAGGGGGGCCCTACGAGCAGTACTTC.

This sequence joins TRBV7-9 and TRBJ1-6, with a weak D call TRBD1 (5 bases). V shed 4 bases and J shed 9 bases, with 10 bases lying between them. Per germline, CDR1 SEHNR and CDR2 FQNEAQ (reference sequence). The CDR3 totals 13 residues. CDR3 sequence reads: CASSSGGGSPLHF. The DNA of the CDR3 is TGTGCCAGCAGCTCCGGGGGAGGTTCACCCCTCCACTTT.

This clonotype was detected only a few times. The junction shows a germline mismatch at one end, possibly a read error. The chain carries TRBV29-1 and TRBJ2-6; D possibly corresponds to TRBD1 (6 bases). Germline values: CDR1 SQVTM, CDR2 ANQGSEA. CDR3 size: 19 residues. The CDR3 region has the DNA TGCAGCGTTGAAGATCGGCGTCAGGGGAACCCGACTGGGGCCAACGTCCCGACTTTC. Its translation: CSVEDRRQGNPTGANVPTF.

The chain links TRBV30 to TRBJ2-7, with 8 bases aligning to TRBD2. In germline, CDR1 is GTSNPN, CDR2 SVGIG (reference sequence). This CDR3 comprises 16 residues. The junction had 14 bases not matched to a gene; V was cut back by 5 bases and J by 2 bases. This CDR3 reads CAWRRGGSGVPYEQYF. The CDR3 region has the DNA TGTGCCTGGCGTCGAGGGGGTAGCGGGGTCCCCTACGAGCAGTACTTC.

CDR3 in DNA: TGTGCCAGTAGCGACCTTTACAATGAGCAGTTCTTC. Amino acids: CASSDLYNEQFF. The chain uses TRBV19 and TRBJ2-1; D call uncertain. Trimming took off 6 bases at V and 4 bases at J, with 7 bases between the two ends. The CDR3 runs 12 residues. The germline CDR1 and CDR2 sequences are LNHDA and SQIVND (reference sequence).

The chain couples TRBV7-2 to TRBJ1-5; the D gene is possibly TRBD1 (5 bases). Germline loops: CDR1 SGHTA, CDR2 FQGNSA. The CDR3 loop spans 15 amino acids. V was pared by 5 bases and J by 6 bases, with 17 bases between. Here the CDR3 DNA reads TGTGCCAGCAGCCCGCAAGGGACCCCGGGTCAGCCCCAGCATTTT. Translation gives CASSPQGTPGQPQHF. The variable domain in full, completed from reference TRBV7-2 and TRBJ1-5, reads GAGVSQSPSNKVTEKGKDVELRCDPISGHTALYWYRQSLGQGLEFLIYFQGNSAPDKSGLPSDRFSAERTGGSVSTLTIQRTQQEDSAVYLCASSPQGTPGQPQHFGDGTRLSIL.

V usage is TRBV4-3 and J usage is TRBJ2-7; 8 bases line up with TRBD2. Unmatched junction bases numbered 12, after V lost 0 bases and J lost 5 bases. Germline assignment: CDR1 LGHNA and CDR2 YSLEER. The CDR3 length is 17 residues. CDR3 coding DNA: TGCGCCAGCAGCCAAGATACGGGTAGCGGGATCGGTAACGAGCAGTACTTC. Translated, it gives CASSQDTGSGIGNEQYF.

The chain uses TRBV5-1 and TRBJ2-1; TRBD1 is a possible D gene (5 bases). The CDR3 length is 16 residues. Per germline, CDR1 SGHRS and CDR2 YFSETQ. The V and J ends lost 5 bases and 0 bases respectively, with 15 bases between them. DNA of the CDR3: TGCGCCAGCAGTTCCACCCAGGGAAGCTCCTACAATGAGCAGTTCTTC. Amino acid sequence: CASSSTQGSSYNEQFF.

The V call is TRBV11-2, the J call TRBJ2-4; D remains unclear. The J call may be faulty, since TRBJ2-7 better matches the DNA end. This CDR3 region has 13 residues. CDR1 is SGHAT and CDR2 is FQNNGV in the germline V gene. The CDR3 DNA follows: TGTGCCAGCAGCCAGGACCCGTTCTACGAGCAGTACTTC. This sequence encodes CASSQDPFYEQYF.